The 5 T cell receptor beta chains given below trace back to one sample, sequenced in a study of T cells in Graves' hyperthyroidism and ophthalmopathy. Using RNA transcripts as the source, TCR beta CDR3 regions were amplified. First-round RT-PCR with HTBI primers amplified the TCR CDR3 region. TCRdb re-called the multiplex PCR reads with MiXCR, one entry per CDR3 protein. The sample gives about 500,000 distinct CDR3 sequences, around 16% of which show up once; approximately 32% is in the top ten. Material for sequencing was blood. The receptors here all came from a woman between 25 and 40 years old with Graves' ophthalmopathy.

The V gene is TRBV4-3, the J gene TRBJ1-4, with no clear D. Germline V gene lookup returns CDR1 LGHNA and CDR2 YSLEER. The ends were cut back, 0 bases at V and 7 bases at J, with 27 bases in the middle. The CDR3 has 20 residues. The CDR3: CASSQDIPLGFGGFREKLFF. CDR3 nucleotides: TGCGCCAGCAGCCAAGACATCCCCCTCGGTTTTGGCGGGTTTCGTGAAAAACTGTTTTTT.

This clonotype has a handful of counts. J is TRBJ2-1 and V is TRBV4-1; 7 nucleotides align to TRBD1. The CDR3 runs to 17 residues. Germline CDR1 is MGHRA and CDR2 is YSYEKL. Trimming removed 1 base from V and 5 bases from J; junction bases left unmatched: 11. CDR3 nucleotides: TGCGCCAGCAGCCAAGTTAAAGGTTTGGGACAGCACAATGAGCAGTTCTTC. This gives the protein CASSQVKGLGQHNEQFF.

This clonotype has ten or more counts. The rearrangement links TRBV6-2 or TRBV6-3 to TRBJ1-1, with D unresolved. The CDR3 is 14 amino acids. Germline V CDR1 and CDR2: MNHEY, SVGEGT. V was shortened by 2 bases and J by 5 bases, with 12 bases between the two germline ends. Written as DNA, the CDR3 is TGTGCCAGCAGTTACCTTGGAGGGCGAACTGAAGCTTTCTTT. This codes for CASSYLGGRTEAFF.

This clonotype occurred many times. The rearrangement uses TRBV18 and TRBJ2-1, with a tentative D call TRBD2 (5 bases). The CDR3 runs to 15 residues. The V end was cut by 0 bases, the J end by 6 bases, with 12 bases between. Per the germline V gene, CDR1 is KGHSH and CDR2 is LQKENI. The CDR3 sequence is CASSPPVTSGNEQFF. CDR3 in DNA: TGTGCCAGCTCACCACCGGTAACCAGCGGCAATGAGCAGTTCTTC.

This clonotype came up a few times. The gene calls are TRBV5-1 and TRBJ2-2; no clear D gene. Germline V gene data show CDR1 as SGHRS and CDR2 as YFSETQ. The V end was cut by 4 bases, the J end by 0 bases, with 10 bases between. The CDR3 contains 15 residues. CDR3: CASSVDGTNTGELFF. The CDR3 nucleotides are TGCGCCAGCAGCGTAGACGGTACGAACACCGGGGAGCTGTTTTTT.